One and the same sample provided the 8 T cell receptor beta chains below, sequenced in a study of beta chain features in type 1 diabetes. Study-level points and caveats: TCRB CDR3 length was moderately but significantly reduced in all four CD4+ subsets of Type 1 diabetes patients.

No cognate antigen is known for these TCRs. The investigators reverse transcribed all of the isolated RNA, so they sequenced expressed TCRB transcripts. The table came from immunoSEQ multiplex PCR; TCRdb's copy has only in-frame clones and leaves some out. The sample lists about 390,000 clones, roughly a tenth occurring once. Source material: central memory CD4+ T cells from blood. The receptors come from a man aged 25-45 years with type 1 diabetes.

The chain has TRBV18 and TRBJ1-2; D remains unclear. Germline V gene data show CDR1 as KGHSH and CDR2 as LQKENI. V was pared by 2 bases and J by 2 bases, with 9 bases between. This CDR3 comprises 14 residues. CDR3 loop: CASSPGLGNYGYTF. The DNA of the CDR3 is TGTGCCAGCTCACCAGGGCTCGGGAACTATGGCTACACCTTC.

This clone was detected a few times. The chain has TRBV18 and TRBJ2-6; the match to TRBD1 covers 9 bases. V shed 2 bases, J shed 0 bases, and the junction held 5 bases outside the gene matches. The CDR3 extends over 18 amino acids. Germline V gene lookup returns CDR1 KGHSH and CDR2 LQKENI. CDR3 sequence reads: CASSPYGTGSSGANVLTF. The CDR3 coding sequence is TGTGCCAGCTCACCATATGGGACAGGGAGCTCTGGGGCCAACGTCCTGACTTTC.

This clone was recorded at least ten times. V gene TRBV7-8 combines with J gene TRBJ2-3; TRBD2 matches 8 bases. The CDR3 totals 15 residues. Germline CDR1 reads SGHVS; CDR2 reads FQNEAQ. V gave up 4 bases and J gave up 1 base; unmatched junction bases: 4. DNA of the CDR3: TGTGCCAGCAGCTGGGGGACTAGGGGCACAGATACGCAGTATTTT. Its protein is CASSWGTRGTDTQYF.

J is TRBJ2-2 and V is TRBV14, with TRBD1 identical over 7 bases. The length of the CDR3 is 16 residues. V lost 4 bases to trimming and J lost 3 bases; unmatched junction nucleotides: 8. Germline CDR1 and CDR2: SGHDN and FVKESK. DNA for the CDR3: TGTGCCAGCAGCCGTTCCCGGGACAGCCACACCGGGGAGCTGTTTTTT. Its translation: CASSRSRDSHTGELFF.

This clone was observed at least ten times. V gene TRBV19 combines with J gene TRBJ1-4; D remains ambiguous. CDR1 and CDR2 (germline): LNHDA, SQIVND (reference sequence). Trimming left V 5 bases short and J 6 bases short, with 10 bases between. This CDR3 contains 13 residues. CDR3 sequence reads: CASSLRTDEKLFF. The CDR3, as DNA: TGTGCCAGTAGTTTAAGGACGGATGAAAAACTGTTTTTT.

A few counts support this clone. The chain combines TRBV27 with TRBJ1-2, with D possibly TRBD1 on 5 matching bases. Trimming stripped 3 bases from V and 4 bases from J, with 12 bases between. The CDR3 has 14 amino acids. Germline-derived CDR1 and CDR2 are MNHEY and SMNVEV (reference sequence). As DNA, the CDR3 is TGTGCCAGCAGTTTGAAGGGGAGGATCTATGGCTACACCTTC. Translation gives CASSLKGRIYGYTF.

The table lists this clone with many counts. This rearrangement joins TRBV28 to TRBJ2-1; D is perhaps TRBD1 (6 bases). CDR1 and CDR2 from the germline V gene are MDHEN and SYDVKM. The germline V and J ends were trimmed by 3 bases and 8 bases, with 17 bases remaining between them. The CDR3 loop spans 15 amino acids. CDR3 coding DNA: TGTGCCAGCAGTTTCTCGGGCTCAAAGGGGGATGAGCAGTTCTTC. This gives the protein CASSFSGSKGDEQFF.

The V call is TRBV4-1, the J call TRBJ2-2; 11 bases are a match to TRBD2. Trimming took 2 bases from V and 5 from J; bases not matched to a gene: 7. Germline V CDR1 and CDR2: MGHRA, YSYEKL. This CDR3 spans 17 amino acids. CDR3 nucleotides: TGCGCCAGCAGCCAACCTCCGGGACTAGCGGATACCGGGGAGCTGTTTTTT. The encoded protein is CASSQPPGLADTGELFF.